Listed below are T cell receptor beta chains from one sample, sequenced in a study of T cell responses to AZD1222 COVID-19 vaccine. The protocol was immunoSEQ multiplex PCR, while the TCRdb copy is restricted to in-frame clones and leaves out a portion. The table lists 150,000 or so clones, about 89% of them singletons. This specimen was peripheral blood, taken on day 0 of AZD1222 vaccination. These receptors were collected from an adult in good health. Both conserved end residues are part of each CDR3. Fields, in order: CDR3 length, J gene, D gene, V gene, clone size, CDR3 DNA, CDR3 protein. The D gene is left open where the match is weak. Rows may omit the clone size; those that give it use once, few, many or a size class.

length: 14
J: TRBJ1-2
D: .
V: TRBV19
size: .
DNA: TGTGCCAGCACCGACTACGGGGGCCCCCTTGGCTACACCTTC
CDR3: CASTDYGGPLGYTF

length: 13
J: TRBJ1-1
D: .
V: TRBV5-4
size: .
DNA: TGTGCCAGCAGCCCGGACGCGAACACTGAAGCTTTCTTT
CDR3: CASSPDANTEAFF

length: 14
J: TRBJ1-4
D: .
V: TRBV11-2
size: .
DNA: TGTGCCAGCAGCTTAGGAGGGGGACTTGAAAAACTGTTTTTT
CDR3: CASSLGGGLEKLFF

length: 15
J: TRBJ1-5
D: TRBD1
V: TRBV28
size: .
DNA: TGTGCCAGCAGTTTTCGGACAGGGCGCAATCAGCCCCAGCATTTT
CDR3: CASSFRTGRNQPQHF

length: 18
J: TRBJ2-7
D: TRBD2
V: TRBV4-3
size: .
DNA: TGCGCCAGCAGCCAAGGAGACCGGGAGGGTAAGAAAGTCTACGAGCAGTACTTC
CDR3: CASSQGDREGKKVYEQYF

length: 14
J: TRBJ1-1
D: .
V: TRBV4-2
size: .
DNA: TGTGCCAGCAGCCAAGATCAGGCAGGGACTGAAGCTTTCTTT
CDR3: CASSQDQAGTEAFF

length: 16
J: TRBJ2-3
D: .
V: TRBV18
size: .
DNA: TGTGCCAGCTCTCCCGTTGGGCTTAGCGAGACAGATACGCAGTATTTT
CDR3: CASSPVGLSETDTQYF

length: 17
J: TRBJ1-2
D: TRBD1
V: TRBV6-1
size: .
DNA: TGTGCCAGCAGTGAGATACAGGGGGCCCCCCCTAGGCCTGGCTACACCTTC
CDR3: CASSEIQGAPPRPGYTF

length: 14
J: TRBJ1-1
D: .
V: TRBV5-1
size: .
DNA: TGCGCCAGCAGCCAGACCGGGGGGAACACTGAAGCTTTCTTT
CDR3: CASSQTGGNTEAFF

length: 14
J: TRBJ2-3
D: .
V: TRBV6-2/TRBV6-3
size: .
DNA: TGTGCCAGCAGTCAGAAGCGACGCACAGATACGCAGTATTTT
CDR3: CASSQKRRTDTQYF

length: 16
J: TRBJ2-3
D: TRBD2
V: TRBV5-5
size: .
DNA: TGTGCCAGCAGCCCAATACCGGGACTAGCAACAGATACGCAGTATTTT
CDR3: CASSPIPGLATDTQYF

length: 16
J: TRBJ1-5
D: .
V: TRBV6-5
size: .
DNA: TGTGCCAGCAGTTACGGCGGAGGGAATGTCAATCAGCCCCAGCATTTT
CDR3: CASSYGGGNVNQPQHF

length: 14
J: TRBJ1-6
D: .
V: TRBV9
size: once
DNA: TGTGCCAGCAGCGTAGAACAGGGCAATTCACCCCTCCACTTT
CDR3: CASSVEQGNSPLHF

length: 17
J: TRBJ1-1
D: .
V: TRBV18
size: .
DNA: TGTGCCAGCTCACCATTCACGGGGGGGGAGGTGTTACGTGAAGCTTTCTTT
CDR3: CASSPFTGGEVLREAFF

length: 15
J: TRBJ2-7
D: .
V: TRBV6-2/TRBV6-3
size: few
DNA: TGTGCCAGCAACCCCCCCATGGGGGCACCTTACGAGCAGTACTTC
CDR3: CASNPPMGAPYEQYF

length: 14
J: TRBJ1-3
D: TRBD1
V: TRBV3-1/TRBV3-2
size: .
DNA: TGTGCCAGCAGCCTACGGACAGGGGGAAACACCATATATTTT
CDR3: CASSLRTGGNTIYF

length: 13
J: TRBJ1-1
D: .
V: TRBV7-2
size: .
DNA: TGTGCCAGCAGCTTATACAGGAACACTGAAGCTTTCTTT
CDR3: CASSLYRNTEAFF

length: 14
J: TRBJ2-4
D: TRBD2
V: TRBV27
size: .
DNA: TGTGCCAGCAGTGGGTCGGGGGGGCTTGACATTCAGTACTTC
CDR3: CASSGSGGLDIQYF

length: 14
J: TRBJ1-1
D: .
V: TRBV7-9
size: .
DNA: TGTGCCAGCAGCTTAGCCAGCATGAACACTGAAGCTTTCTTT
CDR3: CASSLASMNTEAFF

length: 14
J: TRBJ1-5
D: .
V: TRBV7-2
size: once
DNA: TGTGCCAGCAGCTTAGCACCCAGCACCCAGCCCCAGCATTTT
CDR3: CASSLAPSTQPQHF

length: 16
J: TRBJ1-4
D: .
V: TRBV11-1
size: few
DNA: TGTGCCAGCAGCTTAGGCTCCGGGACAACTAATGAAAAACTGTTTTTT
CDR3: CASSLGSGTTNEKLFF

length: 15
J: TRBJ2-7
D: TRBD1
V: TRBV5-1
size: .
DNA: TGCGCCAGCAGCTTGGAGGGGACAGGCCCCTACGAGCAGTACTTC
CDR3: CASSLEGTGPYEQYF

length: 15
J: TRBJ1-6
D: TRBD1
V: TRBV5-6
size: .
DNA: TGTGCCAGCAGCATCCCGGGACAGTCTAATTCACCCCTCCACTTT
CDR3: CASSIPGQSNSPLHF

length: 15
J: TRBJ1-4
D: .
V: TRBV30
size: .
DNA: TGTGCCTGGAGTGCATTGGGGGTTAGTGGTGAAAAACTGTTTTTT
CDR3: CAWSALGVSGEKLFF

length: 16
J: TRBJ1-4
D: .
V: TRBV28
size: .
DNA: TGTGCCAGCAGTTTCCTAGGCGGGGGCTCGTTTGAAAAACTGTTTTTT
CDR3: CASSFLGGGSFEKLFF

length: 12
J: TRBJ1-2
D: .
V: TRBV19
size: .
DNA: TGTGCCAGTAGTACGGTAGGGTATGGCTACACCTTC
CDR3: CASSTVGYGYTF

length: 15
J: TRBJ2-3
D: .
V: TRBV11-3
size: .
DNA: TGTGCCAGCGCTACGGGCGGGCAATACACAGATACGCAGTATTTT
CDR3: CASATGGQYTDTQYF

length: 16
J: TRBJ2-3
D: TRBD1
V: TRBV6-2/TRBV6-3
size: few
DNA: TGTGCCAGCAGCCCTGCCTGGACAGGAAGCACAGATACGCAGTATTTT
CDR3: CASSPAWTGSTDTQYF

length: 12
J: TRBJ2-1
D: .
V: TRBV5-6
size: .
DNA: TGTGCCAGCAGCTTGGGAGGGTATGAGCAGTTCTTC
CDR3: CASSLGGYEQFF

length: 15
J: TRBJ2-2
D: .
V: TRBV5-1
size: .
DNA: TGCGCCAGCAGCCCCGGGACACAGAACACCGGGGAGCTGTTTTTT
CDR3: CASSPGTQNTGELFF

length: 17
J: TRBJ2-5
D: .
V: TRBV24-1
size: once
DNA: TGTGCCACCAGTGACCGGGCCGGGACAGCGGGATTCGAGACCCAGTACTTC
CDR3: CATSDRAGTAGFETQYF